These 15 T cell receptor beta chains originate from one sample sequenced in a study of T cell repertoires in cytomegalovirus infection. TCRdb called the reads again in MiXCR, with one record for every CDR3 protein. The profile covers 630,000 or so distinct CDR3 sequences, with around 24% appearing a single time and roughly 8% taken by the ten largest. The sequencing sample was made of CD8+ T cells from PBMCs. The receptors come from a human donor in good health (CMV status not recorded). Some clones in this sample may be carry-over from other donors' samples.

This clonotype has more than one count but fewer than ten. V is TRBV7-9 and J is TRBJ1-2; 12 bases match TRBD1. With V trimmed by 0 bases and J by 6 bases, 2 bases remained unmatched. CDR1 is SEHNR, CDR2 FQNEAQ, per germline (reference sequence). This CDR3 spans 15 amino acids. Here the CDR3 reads CASSLAGTGGDGYTF. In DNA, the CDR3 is TGTGCCAGCAGCTTAGCCGGGACAGGGGGCGATGGCTACACCTTC.

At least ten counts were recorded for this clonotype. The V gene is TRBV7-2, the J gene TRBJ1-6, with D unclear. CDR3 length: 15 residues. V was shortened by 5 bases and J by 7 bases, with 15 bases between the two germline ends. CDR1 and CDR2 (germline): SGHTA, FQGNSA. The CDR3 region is CASSPRASRNSPLHF. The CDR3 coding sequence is TGTGCCAGCAGCCCGCGGGCCTCTAGGAATTCACCCCTCCACTTT.

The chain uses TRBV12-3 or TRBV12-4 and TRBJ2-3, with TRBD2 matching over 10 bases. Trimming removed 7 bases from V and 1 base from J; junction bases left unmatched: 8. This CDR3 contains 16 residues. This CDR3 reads CASKGDGTSGTDTQYF. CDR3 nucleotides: TGTGCCAGCAAAGGGGACGGGACTAGCGGCACAGATACGCAGTATTTT.

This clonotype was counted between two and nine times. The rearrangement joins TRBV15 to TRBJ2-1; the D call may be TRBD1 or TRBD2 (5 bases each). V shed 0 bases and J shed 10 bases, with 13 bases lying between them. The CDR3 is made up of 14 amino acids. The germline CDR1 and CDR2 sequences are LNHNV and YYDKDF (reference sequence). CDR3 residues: CATSRDRGYREQFF. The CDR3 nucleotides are TGTGCCACCAGCAGAGATCGGGGCTACCGGGAGCAGTTCTTC.

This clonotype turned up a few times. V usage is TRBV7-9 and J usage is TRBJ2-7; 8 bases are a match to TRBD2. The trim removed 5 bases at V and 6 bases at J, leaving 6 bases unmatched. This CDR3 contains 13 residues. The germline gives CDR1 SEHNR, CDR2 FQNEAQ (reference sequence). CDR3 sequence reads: CASSPGGGGEQYF. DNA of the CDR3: TGTGCCAGCAGCCCGGGAGGGGGGGGCGAGCAGTACTTC.

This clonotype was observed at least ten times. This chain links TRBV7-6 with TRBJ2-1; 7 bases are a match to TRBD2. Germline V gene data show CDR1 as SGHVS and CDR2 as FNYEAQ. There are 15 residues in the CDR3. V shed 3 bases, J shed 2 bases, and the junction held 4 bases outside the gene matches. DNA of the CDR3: TGTGCCAGCAGCTTTGGCGGGGGTCCCTACAATGAGCAGTTCTTC. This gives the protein CASSFGGGPYNEQFF.

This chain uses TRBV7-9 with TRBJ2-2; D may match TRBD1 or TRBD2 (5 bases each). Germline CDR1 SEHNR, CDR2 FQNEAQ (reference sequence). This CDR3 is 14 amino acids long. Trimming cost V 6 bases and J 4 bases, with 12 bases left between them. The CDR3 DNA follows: TGTGCCAGCAGACACCGGGACCGCACCGGGGAGCTGTTTTTT. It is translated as CASRHRDRTGELFF.

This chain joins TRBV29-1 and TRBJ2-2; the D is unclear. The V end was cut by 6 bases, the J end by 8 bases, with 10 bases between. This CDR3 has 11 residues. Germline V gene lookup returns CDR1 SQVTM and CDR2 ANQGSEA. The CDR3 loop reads CSVDVLGELFF. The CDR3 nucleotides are TGCAGCGTGGACGTTCTGGGGGAGCTGTTTTTT.

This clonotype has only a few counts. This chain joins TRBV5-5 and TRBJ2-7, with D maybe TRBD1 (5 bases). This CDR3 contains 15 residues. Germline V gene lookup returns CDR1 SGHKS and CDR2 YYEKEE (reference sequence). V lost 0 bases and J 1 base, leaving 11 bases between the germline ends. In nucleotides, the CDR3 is TGTGCCAGCAGCTTGGGTTTAGGGGTTTCCTACGAGCAGTACTTC. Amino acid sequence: CASSLGLGVSYEQYF.

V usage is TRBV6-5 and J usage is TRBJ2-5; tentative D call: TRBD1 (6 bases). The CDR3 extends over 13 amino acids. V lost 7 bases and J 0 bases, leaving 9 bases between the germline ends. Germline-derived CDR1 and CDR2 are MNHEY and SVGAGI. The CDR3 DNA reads TGTGCCAGCACCGGACAGTACCAAGAGACCCAGTACTTC. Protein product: CASTGQYQETQYF.

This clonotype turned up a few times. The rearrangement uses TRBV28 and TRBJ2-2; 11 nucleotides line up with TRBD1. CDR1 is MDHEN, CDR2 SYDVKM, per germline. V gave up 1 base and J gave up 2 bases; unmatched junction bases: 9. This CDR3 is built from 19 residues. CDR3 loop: CASSLLVGQGAPNTGELFF. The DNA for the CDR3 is TGTGCCAGCAGTTTATTGGTCGGACAGGGGGCGCCTAACACCGGGGAGCTGTTTTTT.

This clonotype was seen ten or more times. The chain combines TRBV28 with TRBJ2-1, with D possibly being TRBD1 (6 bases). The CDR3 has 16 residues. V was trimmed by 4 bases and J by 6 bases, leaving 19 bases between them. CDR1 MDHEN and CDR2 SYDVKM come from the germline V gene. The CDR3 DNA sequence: TGTGCCAGCAGTTCACTGGACGGGACACCCCTCAATGAGCAGTTCTTC. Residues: CASSSLDGTPLNEQFF.

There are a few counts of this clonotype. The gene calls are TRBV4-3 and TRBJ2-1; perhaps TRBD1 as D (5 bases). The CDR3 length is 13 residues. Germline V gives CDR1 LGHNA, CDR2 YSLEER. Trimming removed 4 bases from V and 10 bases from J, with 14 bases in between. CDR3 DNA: TGCGCCAGCAGCCGGACCAGGGAACACGAGCAGTTCTTC. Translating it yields CASSRTREHEQFF.

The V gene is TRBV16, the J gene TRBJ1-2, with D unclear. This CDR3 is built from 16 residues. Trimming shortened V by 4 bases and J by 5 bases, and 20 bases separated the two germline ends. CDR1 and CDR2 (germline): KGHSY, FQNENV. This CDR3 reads CASSPHHSSGWYGYTF. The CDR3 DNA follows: TGTGCCAGCAGCCCCCACCACTCCTCGGGATGGTATGGCTACACCTTC.

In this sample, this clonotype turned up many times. CDR3 DNA sequence: TGTGCCAGCAGCCCAAATCCGGGTCTCGTCGAAGCTTTCTTT. Protein product: CASSPNPGLVEAFF. The chain has TRBV7-3 and TRBJ1-1; no clear D gene. V was pared by 5 bases and J by 8 bases, with 18 bases between. Germline V gene lookup returns CDR1 SGHTA and CDR2 FQGTGA. The CDR3 is 14 residues long.